One T cell receptor beta chain is described in this entry. With 6 bases removed from V and 4 bases from J, the gap between germline ends came to 16 bases. There are 14 residues in the CDR3. Germline values: CDR1 SGHAT, CDR2 FQNNGV. Only in-frame clones appear in the TCRdb table, and some are missing; sequencing was by immunoSEQ multiplex PCR. Altogether about 36,000 clones are present, around 84% being singletons, with the ten largest covering about 10%. As to time point: peripheral blood 6 weeks after treatment start. The source of the sample is a study of PD-L1 blockade in urothelial cancer. Study-wide context: Patients went on atezolizumab at some point between 2013 and 2015, receiving 1,200 mg intravenously every 3 weeks.

The J gene is TRBJ2-7, the V gene TRBV11-2; D perhaps matches TRBD2 (5 bases). The sequences come from PBMCs, collected around atezolizumab (anti-PD-L1) treatment. This receptor was obtained from a man in his forties or fifties with urothelial cancer. Here the CDR3 reads CASSRPFREYEQYF. The CDR3 DNA reads TGTGCCAGCAGTCGCCCCTTTCGGGAATACGAGCAGTACTTC.